Sequencing of this T cell receptor beta chain was carried out in a study of beta chain features in type 1 diabetes. General study points: Whatever favoring of shorter templates PCR might show would apply equally to patients and controls. There was a moderate but significant shortening of TCRB CDR3s in all four CD4+ subsets of Type 1 diabetes patients. VDJ junctions in type 1 diabetes patients carried more deletions and fewer insertions.

Of the isolated RNA, all was reverse transcribed, and so the sequenced material was expressed TCRB transcripts. Method: immunoSEQ multiplex PCR; TCRdb's copy keeps in-frame clones and lacks some. The sample contains 250,000 or so clones, roughly 14% of which appear only once. Comments on this clone: Antigen specificity is unknown.

Heparinised blood was drawn once per donor, averaging about 0.11 L. Stem cell-like memory, regulatory, central memory and naive CD4+ cells were sorted via CD45RO/CCR7/CD25/CD127/CD95/CD27. CDR1 and CDR2 from the germline V gene are SQVTM and ANQGSEA. This CDR3 spans 13 amino acids. Losses at the gene ends were 7 bases for V and 1 base for J; bases not matched to a gene: 5. The rearrangement uses TRBV29-1 and TRBJ2-7, with 9 bases fitting TRBD1. This receptor was taken from a man in his thirties or forties with type 1 diabetes. Material: naive CD4+ T cells from blood. CDR3 DNA: TGCAGCGCAGGACAGGGGCAGTCCTACGAGCAGTACTTC. This encodes CSAGQGQSYEQYF.